This TCR beta chain was profiled in a study of T-cell reconstitution after alpha-beta-depleted transplantation in children. This clonotype was seen a few times. Its cognate antigen is unknown. Study findings and constraints: After transplant, at about two months, alpha-beta T cells were reportedly derived from several hundred expanded graft clones. Most T-cell counts and diversity one year after the transplant came from T cells that were newly produced.

Researchers prepared the TCRbeta library using unique molecular identifiers, the study reports. TCRdb re-derived calls from the PCR reads in MiXCR, one entry per CDR3 protein. In the table there are hundreds of thousands of distinct CDR3 sequences, 15% to 20% of which are singletons. Germline lookup yields CDR1 SGHRS and CDR2 YFSETQ. CDR3 length equals 15 residues. The V end was cut by 0 bases, the J end by 6 bases, with 15 bases between. Sequences were derived from PBMCs, mostly from graft donor cells, sampled 360 days after TCRalphabeta/CD19-depleted stem cell transplant. The origin of this receptor is a boy less than two years old who had a stem cell transplant for Wiskott-Aldrich syndrome, so the T cells may come from the graft donor. The chain couples TRBV5-1 to TRBJ2-5; D is perhaps TRBD2 (6 bases). This chain's CDR3 is CASSLAIGGTKTQYF. DNA for the CDR3: TGCGCCAGCAGCTTGGCCATTGGGGGGACGAAGACCCAGTACTTC.